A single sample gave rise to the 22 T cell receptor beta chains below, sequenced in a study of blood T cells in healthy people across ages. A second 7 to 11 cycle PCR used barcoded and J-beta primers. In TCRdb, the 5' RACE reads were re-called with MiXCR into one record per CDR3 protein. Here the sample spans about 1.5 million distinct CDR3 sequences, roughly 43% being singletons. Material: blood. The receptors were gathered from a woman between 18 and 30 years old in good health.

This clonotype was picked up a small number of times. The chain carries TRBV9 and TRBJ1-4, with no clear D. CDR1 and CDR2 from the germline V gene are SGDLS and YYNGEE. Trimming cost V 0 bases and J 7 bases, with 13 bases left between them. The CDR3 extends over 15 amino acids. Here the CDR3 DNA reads TGTGCCAGCAGCGTAGGTCGGCAGGCGTTTGAAAAACTGTTTTTT. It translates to CASSVGRQAFEKLFF.

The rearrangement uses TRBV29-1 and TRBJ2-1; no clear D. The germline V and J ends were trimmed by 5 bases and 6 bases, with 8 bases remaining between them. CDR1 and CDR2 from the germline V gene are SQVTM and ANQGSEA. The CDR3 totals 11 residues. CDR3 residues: CSVYAINEQFF. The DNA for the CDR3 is TGCAGCGTTTACGCCATCAATGAGCAGTTCTTC.

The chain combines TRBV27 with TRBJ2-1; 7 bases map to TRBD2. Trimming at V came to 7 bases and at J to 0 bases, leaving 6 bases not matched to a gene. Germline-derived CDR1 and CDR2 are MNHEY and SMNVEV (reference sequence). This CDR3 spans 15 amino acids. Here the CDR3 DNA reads TGTGCCAGCACCATTAGCGGGTACTCCTACAATGAGCAGTTCTTC. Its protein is CASTISGYSYNEQFF.

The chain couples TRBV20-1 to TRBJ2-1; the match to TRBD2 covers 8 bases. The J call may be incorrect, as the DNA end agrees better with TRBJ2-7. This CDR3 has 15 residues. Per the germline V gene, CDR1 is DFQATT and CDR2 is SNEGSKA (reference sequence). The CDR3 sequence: CSAPTSAISYNEQYF. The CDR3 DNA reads TGCAGTGCCCCGACTAGCGCTATCTCCTACAATGAGCAGTACTTC.

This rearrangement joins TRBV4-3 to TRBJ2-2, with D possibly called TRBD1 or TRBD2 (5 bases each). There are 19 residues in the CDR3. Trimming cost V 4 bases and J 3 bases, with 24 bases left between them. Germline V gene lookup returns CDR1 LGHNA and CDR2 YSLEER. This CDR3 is CASSRHSITGTGYTGELFF. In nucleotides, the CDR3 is TGCGCCAGCAGCCGACATTCTATAACCGGGACGGGATACACCGGGGAGCTGTTTTTT.

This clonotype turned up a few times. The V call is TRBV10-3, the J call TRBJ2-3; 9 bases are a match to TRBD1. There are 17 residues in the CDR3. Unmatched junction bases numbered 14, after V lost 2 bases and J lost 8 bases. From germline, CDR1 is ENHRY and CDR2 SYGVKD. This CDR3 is CAISERPPGQGLGTQYF. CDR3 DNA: TGTGCCATCAGTGAGCGTCCTCCGGGACAGGGATTAGGTACGCAGTATTTT.

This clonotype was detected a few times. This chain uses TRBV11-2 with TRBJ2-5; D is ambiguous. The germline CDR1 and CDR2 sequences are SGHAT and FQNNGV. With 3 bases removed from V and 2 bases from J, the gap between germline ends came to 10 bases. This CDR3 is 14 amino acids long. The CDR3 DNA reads TGTGCCAGCAGCTTTTTGAAGGGACAAGAGACCCAGTACTTC. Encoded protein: CASSFLKGQETQYF.

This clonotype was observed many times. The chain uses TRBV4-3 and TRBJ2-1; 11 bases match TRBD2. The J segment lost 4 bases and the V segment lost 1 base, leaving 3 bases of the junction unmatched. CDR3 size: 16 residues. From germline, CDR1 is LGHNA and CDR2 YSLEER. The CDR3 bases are TGCGCCAGCAGCCAAGGGACTAGCGGGTTATACAATGAGCAGTTCTTC. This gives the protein CASSQGTSGLYNEQFF.

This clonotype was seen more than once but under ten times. The chain's CDR3 is CASSQDGNWGGYGYTF. The CDR3, as DNA: TGCGCCAGCAGCCAAGATGGGAACTGGGGAGGGTATGGCTACACCTTC. The chain couples TRBV4-1 to TRBJ1-2; D remains ambiguous. CDR3 size: 16 residues. Deletions cut 0 bases from V and 5 bases from J, with 16 bases between. Germline CDR1 reads MGHRA; CDR2 reads YSYEKL.

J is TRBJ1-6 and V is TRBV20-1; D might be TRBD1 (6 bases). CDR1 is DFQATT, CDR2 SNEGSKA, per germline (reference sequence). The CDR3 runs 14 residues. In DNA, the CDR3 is TGCAGCACCCGAGGGGGGTTTTATAATTCACCCCTCCACTTT. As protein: CSTRGGFYNSPLHF.

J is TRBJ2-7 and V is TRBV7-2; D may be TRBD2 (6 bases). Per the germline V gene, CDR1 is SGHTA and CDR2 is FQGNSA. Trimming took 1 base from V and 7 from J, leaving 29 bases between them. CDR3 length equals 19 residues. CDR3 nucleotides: TGTGCCAGCAGCTTAGGGCCCGGGACTTCGAAGAGAGGCTACAATGAGCAGTACTTC. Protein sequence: CASSLGPGTSKRGYNEQYF.

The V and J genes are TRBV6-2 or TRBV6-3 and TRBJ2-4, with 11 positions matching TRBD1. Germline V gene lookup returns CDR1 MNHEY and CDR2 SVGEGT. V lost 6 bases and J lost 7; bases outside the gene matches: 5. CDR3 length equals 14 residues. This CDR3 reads CASSSGTGGNIQYF. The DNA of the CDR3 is TGTGCCAGCAGCTCCGGGACAGGGGGTAACATTCAGTACTTC.

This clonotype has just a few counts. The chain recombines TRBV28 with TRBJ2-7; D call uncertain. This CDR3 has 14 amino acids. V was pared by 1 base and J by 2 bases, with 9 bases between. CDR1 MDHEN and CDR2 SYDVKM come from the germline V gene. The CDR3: CASSLLQRTYEQYF. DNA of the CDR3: TGTGCCAGCAGTTTATTACAACGGACCTACGAGCAGTACTTC.

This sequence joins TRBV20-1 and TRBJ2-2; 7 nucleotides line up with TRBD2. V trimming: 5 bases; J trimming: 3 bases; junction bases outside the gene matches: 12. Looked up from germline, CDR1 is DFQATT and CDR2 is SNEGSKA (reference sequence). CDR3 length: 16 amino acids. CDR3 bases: TGCAGTGCTTCAAGGGCGGGAGTACGCGACACCGGGGAGCTGTTTTTT. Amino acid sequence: CSASRAGVRDTGELFF.

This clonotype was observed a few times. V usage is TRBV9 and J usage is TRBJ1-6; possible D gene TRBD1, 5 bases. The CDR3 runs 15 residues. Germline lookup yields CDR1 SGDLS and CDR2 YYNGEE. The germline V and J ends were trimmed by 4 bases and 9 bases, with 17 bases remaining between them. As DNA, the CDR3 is TGTGCCAGCAGCTTAGGACACCACATGGGTTCACCCCTCCACTTT. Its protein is CASSLGHHMGSPLHF.

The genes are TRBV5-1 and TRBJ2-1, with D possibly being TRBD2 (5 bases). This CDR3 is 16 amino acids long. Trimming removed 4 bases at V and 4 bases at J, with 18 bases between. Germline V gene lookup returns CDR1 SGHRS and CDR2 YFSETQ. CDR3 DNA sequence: TGCGCCAGCAGCCTGCGTTCCGCCCCGGGGTACAATGAGCAGTTCTTC. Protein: CASSLRSAPGYNEQFF.

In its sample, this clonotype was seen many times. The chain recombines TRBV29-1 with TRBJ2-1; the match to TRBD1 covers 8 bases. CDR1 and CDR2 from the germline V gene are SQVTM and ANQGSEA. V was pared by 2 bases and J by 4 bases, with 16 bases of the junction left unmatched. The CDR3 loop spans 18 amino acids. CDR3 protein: CSVEKSTGALSHYNEQFF. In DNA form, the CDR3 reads TGCAGCGTTGAAAAGTCGACAGGGGCTTTAAGTCATTACAATGAGCAGTTCTTC.

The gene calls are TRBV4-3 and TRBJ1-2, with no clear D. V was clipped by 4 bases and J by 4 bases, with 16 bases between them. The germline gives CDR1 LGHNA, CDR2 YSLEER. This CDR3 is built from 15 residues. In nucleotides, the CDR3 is TGCGCCAGCAGCCCCGTTTCAATGGGGATCTATGGCTACACCTTC. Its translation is CASSPVSMGIYGYTF.

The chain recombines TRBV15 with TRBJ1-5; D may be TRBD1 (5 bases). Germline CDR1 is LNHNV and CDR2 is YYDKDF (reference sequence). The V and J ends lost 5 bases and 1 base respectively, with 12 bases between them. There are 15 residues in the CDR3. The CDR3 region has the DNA TGTGCCACCAGCGCTGGGCGGGGGAGCAATCAGCCCCAGCATTTT. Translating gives CATSAGRGSNQPQHF.

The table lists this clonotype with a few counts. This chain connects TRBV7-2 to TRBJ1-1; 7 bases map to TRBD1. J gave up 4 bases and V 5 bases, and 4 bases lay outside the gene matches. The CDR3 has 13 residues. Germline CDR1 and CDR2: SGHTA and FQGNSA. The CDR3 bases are TGTGCCAGCAGCGGACACAGGGGCACTGAAGCTTTCTTT. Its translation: CASSGHRGTEAFF. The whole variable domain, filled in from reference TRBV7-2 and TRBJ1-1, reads GAGVSQSPSNKVTEKGKDVELRCDPISGHTALYWYRQSLGQGLEFLIYFQGNSAPDKSGLPSDRFSAERTGGSVSTLTIQRTQQEDSAVYLCASSGHRGTEAFFGQGTRLTVV.

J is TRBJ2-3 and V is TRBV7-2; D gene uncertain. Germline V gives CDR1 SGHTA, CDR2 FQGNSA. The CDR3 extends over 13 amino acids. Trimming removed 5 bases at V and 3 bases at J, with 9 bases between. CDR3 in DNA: TGTGCCAGCAGCCCAGCCCCGACAGATACGCAGTATTTT. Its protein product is CASSPAPTDTQYF.

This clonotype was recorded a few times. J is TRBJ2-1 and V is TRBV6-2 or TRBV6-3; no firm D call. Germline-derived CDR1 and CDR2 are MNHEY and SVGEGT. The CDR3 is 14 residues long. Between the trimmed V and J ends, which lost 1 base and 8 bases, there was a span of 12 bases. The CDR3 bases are TGTGCCAGCAGTTACTTCACACCTGGGGATGAGCAGTTCTTC. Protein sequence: CASSYFTPGDEQFF.